These 9 T cell receptor beta chains share one sample of origin, sequenced in a study of blood T cell repertoires in COVID-19. The method was immunoSEQ multiplex PCR; TCRdb's version includes in-frame clones alone and lacks a portion of them. The table records 300,000 to 350,000 clones, around 89% of them present only once. Material for sequencing was PBMCs or T cells enriched from blood (not recorded which). These receptors came from a woman younger than 30 with acute COVID-19.

This clone was detected only a few times. J is TRBJ2-1 and V is TRBV19; 13 nucleotides line up with TRBD2. The V and J ends lost 7 bases and 9 bases, in that order; junction bases with no gene match: 15. The CDR3 extends over 17 amino acids. The germline gives CDR1 LNHDA, CDR2 SQIVND (reference sequence). DNA for the CDR3: TGTGCCAGTACCCCGAAAAAACTAGCGGGAGGGTTAGGTGAGCAGTTCTTC. Amino acids: CASTPKKLAGGLGEQFF.

The CDR3 DNA sequence: TGCGCCAGCAGCTTGCAAAGCGGAGACGAAGAGACCCAGTACTTC. It specifies CASSLQSGDEETQYF. The chain uses TRBV4-1 and TRBJ2-5; D perhaps matches TRBD2 (5 bases). Germline assignment: CDR1 MGHRA and CDR2 YSYEKL. Trimming took off 5 bases at V and 3 bases at J, with 16 bases between the two ends. The CDR3 is made up of 15 amino acids.

The chain joins TRBV9 to TRBJ2-5, with 12 bases that match TRBD2. V lost 0 bases, J lost 5 bases, and 8 bases stayed unmatched. CDR1 is SGDLS and CDR2 is YYNGEE in the germline V gene. The CDR3 runs 17 residues. The CDR3 loop is CASSVVSSGRAMETQYF. CDR3 sequence (DNA): TGTGCCAGCAGCGTAGTTTCTAGCGGGAGGGCCATGGAGACCCAGTACTTC.

The CDR3 protein is CASSWASGISYNEQFF. The CDR3 nucleotides are TGTGCCAGCAGCTGGGCTAGCGGGATATCCTACAATGAGCAGTTCTTC. This chain connects TRBV5-5 to TRBJ2-1, with 9 bases aligning to TRBD2. V lost 3 bases, J lost 1 base, and 5 bases stayed unmatched. The CDR3 sequence is 16 residues long. CDR1 SGHKS and CDR2 YYEKEE come from the germline V gene (reference sequence).

The rearrangement joins TRBV11-3 to TRBJ2-6; 7 bases are shared with TRBD1. The V and J ends lost 3 bases and 1 base, in that order; junction bases with no gene match: 3. The CDR3 runs 16 residues. Germline assignment: CDR1 SGHNT and CDR2 YENEEA. The CDR3 region has the DNA TGTGCCAGCAGCTTTCCAGGGGGATCTGGGGCCAACGTCCTGACTTTC. Translation: CASSFPGGSGANVLTF.

The V call is TRBV28, the J call TRBJ1-6, with 8 bases that match TRBD1. The germline V gene encodes CDR1 MDHEN and CDR2 SYDVKM. The junction had 2 bases not matched to a gene; V was cut back by 4 bases and J by 9 bases. The CDR3 totals 13 residues. The CDR3: CASSSTGVSPLHF. CDR3 DNA: TGTGCCAGCAGTTCGACAGGGGTTTCACCCCTCCACTTT.

CDR3 in amino acids: CASSLEQDTEFPLHF. The DNA of the CDR3 is TGTGCCAGCAGTTTAGAACAGGACACGGAATTTCCCCTCCACTTT. V gene TRBV28 combines with J gene TRBJ1-6; TRBD1 is a possible D gene (5 bases). CDR3 length equals 15 residues. The V end was cut by 2 bases, the J end by 13 bases, with 18 bases between. Germline CDR1 and CDR2: MDHEN and SYDVKM.

CDR3 sequence: CASRPQFGTGGIGYTF. The CDR3 coding sequence is TGTGCCAGCAGACCCCAATTCGGGACAGGGGGTATTGGCTACACCTTC. This rearrangement joins TRBV27 to TRBJ1-2, with 11 nucleotides matching TRBD1. Germline V gene sequence: CDR1 MNHEY, CDR2 SMNVEV (reference sequence). V was pared by 6 bases and J by 7 bases, with 13 bases of the junction left unmatched. The CDR3 consists of 16 residues.

The J gene is TRBJ1-2, the V gene TRBV6-5; D is unclear. The CDR3 is 14 amino acids. V was trimmed by 0 bases and J by 2 bases, leaving 7 bases between them. Germline V CDR1 and CDR2: MNHEY, SVGAGI. CDR3 in amino acids: CASSYSYRNYGYTF. The CDR3 region has the DNA TGTGCCAGCAGTTACTCGTACAGAAACTATGGCTACACCTTC.